These 15 T cell receptor beta chains came from one sample sequenced in a study of beta chain features in type 1 diabetes (dated 2018 in TCRdb). What the study reported, not specific to this receptor: A moderate but significant shortening of TCRB CDR3 length was observed in type 1 diabetes patients in all four CD4+ subsets.

These TCRs' antigens remain unknown. Library method: the immunoSEQ multiplex PCR assay. The High Capacity cDNA Reverse Transcription Kit was used to reverse transcribe all of the isolated RNA, meaning that expressed TCRB transcripts were what got sequenced. TCRdb limited this immuneACCESS table to in-frame rearrangements with V and J called. A share of clones is missing; checked studies link under half to unresolved V genes, and the rest is unexplained. The sample table holds some 150,000 clones, of which about 13% were seen once. The top ten hold roughly 1.4% of the sample. The specimen was central memory CD4+ T cells from blood. The receptors derive from a man aged 18-30 years with type 1 diabetes.

This clone was seen a few times. This chain joins TRBV14 and TRBJ2-7; maybe TRBD1 (7 bases). This CDR3 is 15 amino acids long. Germline loops: CDR1 SGHDN, CDR2 FVKESK. V lost 2 bases and J lost 2, with 13 bases in between. The CDR3 protein is CASSQFSGQAYEQYF. DNA for the CDR3: TGTGCCAGCAGCCAATTTAGCGGACAGGCCTACGAGCAGTACTTC.

This clone was picked up a small number of times. This chain joins TRBV4-1 and TRBJ1-3, with 7 positions matching TRBD1. CDR3 length equals 16 residues. Germline loops: CDR1 MGHRA, CDR2 YSYEKL. V lost 0 bases and J lost 0; bases outside the gene matches: 2. The CDR3 DNA reads as TGCGCCAGCAGCCAAGATGGGACAGCCTCTGGAAACACCATATATTTT. Protein sequence: CASSQDGTASGNTIYF.

The V call is TRBV30, the J call TRBJ1-1; the match to TRBD1 covers 7 bases. J was trimmed by 8 bases and V by 0 bases; bases with no gene match: 3. Germline loops: CDR1 GTSNPN, CDR2 SVGIG (reference sequence). The CDR3 totals 12 residues. CDR3 sequence: CAWSVQGIEAFF. In DNA, the CDR3 is TGTGCCTGGAGTGTACAGGGGATAGAAGCTTTCTTT. The full variable domain, its missing parts supplied by reference TRBV30 and TRBJ1-1, is SQTIHQWPATLVQPVGSPLSLECTVEGTSNPNLYWYRQAAGRGLQLLFYSVGIGQISSEVPQNLSASRPQDRQFILSSKKLLLSDSGFYLCAWSVQGIEAFFGQGTRLTVV.

This clone appeared many times. V usage is TRBV4-2 and J usage is TRBJ2-3; TRBD1 is a possible D gene (6 bases). The germline CDR1 and CDR2 sequences are LGHNA and YNFKEQ. Trimming stripped 1 base from V and 3 bases from J, with 8 bases between. CDR3 size: 14 residues. CDR3 protein: CASSQVQGTDTQYF. CDR3 in DNA: TGTGCCAGCAGCCAAGTCCAGGGGACAGATACGCAGTATTTT.

This clone was seen more than once but under ten times. This sequence joins TRBV30 and TRBJ2-6, with D unclear. Trimming removed 7 bases from V and 2 bases from J, with 3 bases in between. The length of the CDR3 is 11 residues. Per the germline V gene, CDR1 is GTSNPN and CDR2 is SVGIG (reference sequence). CDR3 loop: CAFPGANVLTF. CDR3 DNA: TGTGCCTTCCCTGGGGCCAACGTCCTGACTTTC. Complete variable domain (other parts from reference TRBV30 and TRBJ2-6): SQTIHQWPATLVQPVGSPLSLECTVEGTSNPNLYWYRQAAGRGLQLLFYSVGIGQISSEVPQNLSASRPQDRQFILSSKKLLLSDSGFYLCAFPGANVLTFGAGSRLTVL.

The chain carries TRBV7-2 and TRBJ2-1; 8 nucleotides agree with TRBD1. The CDR3 runs 16 residues. V gave up 4 bases and J gave up 7 bases; unmatched junction bases: 12. CDR1 and CDR2 from the germline V gene are SGHTA and FQGNSA. The CDR3 protein is CASSYKGRTGGNEQFF. CDR3 nucleotides: TGTGCCAGCAGCTACAAAGGGCGAACAGGGGGGAATGAGCAGTTCTTC.

The chain couples TRBV6-1 to TRBJ1-2; no clear D gene. The CDR3 sequence is 13 residues long. Trimming stripped 2 bases from V and 8 bases from J, with 12 bases between. In germline, CDR1 is MNHNS, CDR2 SASEGT. The CDR3 nucleotides are TGTGCCAGCAGTGAACTGATCGGGGTCGGCTACACCTTC. Translated, it gives CASSELIGVGYTF.

This clone was picked up a small number of times. The rearrangement uses TRBV5-1 and TRBJ2-7, with D perhaps TRBD2 (7 bases). The CDR3 has 15 amino acids. The V end was cut by 1 base, the J end by 5 bases, with 16 bases between. Germline V lookup: CDR1 SGHRS, CDR2 YFSETQ. The CDR3 nucleotides read TGCGCCAGCAGCTTGAGGGGAGGGGGTACCGACGAGCAGTACTTC. Translation: CASSLRGGGTDEQYF.

The V call is TRBV14, the J call TRBJ1-3, with D unresolved. Germline V gene lookup returns CDR1 SGHDN and CDR2 FVKESK. The V gene lost 8 bases and the J gene lost 4 bases, with 12 bases spanning the gap. CDR3 length: 13 residues. The CDR3 here is CASAVFTGNTIYF. The CDR3 bases are TGTGCCAGCGCGGTATTTACGGGAAACACCATATATTTT.

About this clone itself: Here the CDR3 omits its conserved ending phenylalanine or tryptophan, so a read error is the likely source. The DNA is left out, because the CDR3 cannot be placed on it with certainty; the CDR3 is given as TCRdb lists it. The chain carries TRBV30 and TRBJ1-2; the D call of TRBD1 is as the table states it, not checked on the DNA. From its first to its last residue, the CDR3 has 12 amino acids. Germline loops: CDR1 GTSNPN, CDR2 SVGIG (reference sequence). The chain's CDR3 is CAWSKDRDRADI.

This clone was counted between two and nine times. The chain combines TRBV25-1 with TRBJ2-3; TRBD1 matches at 8 bases. V lost 6 bases, J lost 0 bases, and 5 bases stayed unmatched. Germline loops: CDR1 MGHDK, CDR2 SYGVNS. This CDR3 comprises 15 residues. Here the CDR3 reads CASRTGVTSTDTQYF. The CDR3 DNA reads TGTGCCAGCAGGACAGGGGTTACTAGCACAGATACGCAGTATTTT.

This clone was seen repeatedly, ten times or more. The chain combines TRBV7-9 with TRBJ1-6; TRBD1 agrees at 9 bases. This CDR3 has 14 amino acids. Per the germline V gene, CDR1 is SEHNR and CDR2 is FQNEAQ (reference sequence). With V trimmed by 4 bases and J by 10 bases, 5 bases remained unmatched. The CDR3 region is CASSWDRANSPLHF. DNA of the CDR3: TGTGCCAGCAGCTGGGACAGGGCCAACTCACCCCTCCACTTT.

The table lists this clone with a few counts. The J gene is TRBJ1-1, the V gene TRBV7-8, with 7 bases aligning to TRBD1. CDR3 length equals 14 residues. CDR1 is SGHVS, CDR2 FQNEAQ, per germline. Germline trimming cut 4 bases from V and 4 bases from J; bases unmatched to any gene: 6. CDR3 region: CASSSTRQGTEAFF. CDR3 coding DNA: TGTGCCAGCAGCTCCACTAGACAGGGCACTGAAGCTTTCTTT.

This clone was observed a few times. As DNA, the CDR3 is TGTGCCAGCAGCCCCCAGGGATCGAGCTCCTACAATGAGCAGTTCTTC. It codes for CASSPQGSSSYNEQFF. The chain couples TRBV6-6 to TRBJ2-1; a possible D gene is TRBD1 (5 bases). Per the germline V gene, CDR1 is MNHNY and CDR2 is SVGAGI (reference sequence). Trimming cost V 6 bases and J 0 bases, with 15 bases left between them. The length of the CDR3 is 16 residues.

V and J are TRBV9 and TRBJ2-1, with 11 bases identical to TRBD2. Germline assignment: CDR1 SGDLS and CDR2 YYNGEE. With 1 base clipped from V and 9 bases from J, the junction kept 6 bases outside the gene matches. The CDR3 spans 15 residues. CDR3 sequence (DNA): TGTGCCAGCAGCGTACTAGCGGGGGGCCACACTGAGCAGTTCTTC. Translating gives CASSVLAGGHTEQFF.